These 16 T cell receptor beta chains were all obtained from the same sample, sequenced in a study of shared clonotypes between healthy human individuals. Terminally differentiated effector memory CD45RA+ cells were left out of the naive CD8 fraction, which was CD45RO-negative and positively selected for CCR7. Measured with immunoSEQ multiplex PCR; TCRdb has only the in-frame clones, and not every one. The data show about 2.1 million clones, 90% to 95% seen once. The sequencing input was naive CD8+ T cells from PBMCs. The receptors originated from a man younger than 35 in good health. Some clones in this sample may be carry-over from other donors' samples.

The V and J genes are TRBV4-1 and TRBJ2-7; D is ambiguous. CDR3 length: 18 amino acids. The V end was cut by 0 bases, the J end by 0 bases, with 18 bases between. Germline V CDR1 and CDR2: MGHRA, YSYEKL. DNA for the CDR3: TGCGCCAGCAGCCAAGATCTGGTGGTGGTGACGGGCTCCTACGAGCAGTACTTC. Translated, it gives CASSQDLVVVTGSYEQYF.

Only one count was recorded for this clone. The same CDR3 is also encoded by other DNA sequences in this sample. The chain employs TRBV6-1 and TRBJ1-1; D not resolved. This CDR3 spans 10 amino acids. Germline V lookup: CDR1 MNHNS, CDR2 SASEGT. V lost 8 bases, J lost 4 bases, and 5 bases lay in between. In nucleotides, the CDR3 is TGTGCCAGCGGCGTCACTGAAGCTTTCTTT. Its protein product is CASGVTEAFF.

With regard to this clone: Other nucleotide sequences in the sample specify the same CDR3. V and J are TRBV18 and TRBJ2-2, with 9 bases fitting TRBD1. CDR3 size: 17 residues. J gave up 3 bases and V 0 bases, and 5 bases lay outside the gene matches. From germline, CDR1 is KGHSH and CDR2 LQKENI. Here the CDR3 reads CASSPPTGTGHTGELFF. The CDR3 bases are TGTGCCAGCTCACCACCAACCGGGACAGGGCACACCGGGGAGCTGTTTTTT.

This sequence joins TRBV29-1 and TRBJ2-1; 7 bases line up with TRBD2. CDR1 is SQVTM and CDR2 is ANQGSEA in the germline V gene. Unmatched junction bases numbered 8, after V lost 4 bases and J lost 5 bases. This CDR3 is 14 amino acids long. The CDR3: CSVVGGRGNNEQFF. The CDR3 bases are TGCAGCGTTGTAGGAGGGAGGGGAAACAATGAGCAGTTCTTC.

V gene TRBV4-1 combines with J gene TRBJ2-6; D is undetermined. The CDR3 runs 16 residues. The V and J ends lost 2 bases and 0 bases respectively, with 8 bases between them. Germline CDR1 is MGHRA and CDR2 is YSYEKL. The CDR3 protein is CASSQRLYSGANVLTF. DNA of the CDR3: TGCGCCAGCAGCCAACGTCTCTACTCTGGGGCCAACGTCCTGACTTTC.

J is TRBJ2-7 and V is TRBV10-3; 8 bases are a match to TRBD1. Germline V gene lookup returns CDR1 ENHRY and CDR2 SYGVKD. The CDR3 contains 13 residues. The V segment lost 10 bases and the J segment 5 bases; nucleotides outside the gene matches: 10. CDR3: CATSEDRVDEQYF. CDR3 bases: TGTGCCACCTCGGAGGACAGGGTGGACGAGCAGTACTTC.

As to this clone: The same CDR3 also results from other DNA sequences found in this sample. J is TRBJ1-1 and V is TRBV5-6; D unclear. The ends were cut back, 4 bases at V and 2 bases at J, with 9 bases in the middle. Per the germline V gene, CDR1 is SGHDT and CDR2 is YYEEEE. The CDR3 is 13 amino acids. CDR3 DNA sequence: TGTGCCAGCAGCCCAACGGGCAACACTGAAGCTTTCTTT. It codes for CASSPTGNTEAFF.

V usage is TRBV6-6 and J usage is TRBJ2-7; 8 bases line up with TRBD2. The CDR3 spans 16 residues. V trimming: 5 bases; J trimming: 4 bases; junction bases outside the gene matches: 13. Germline CDR1 reads MNHNY; CDR2 reads SVGAGI (reference sequence). CDR3 in amino acids: CASSRRGSGSGYEQYF. The CDR3 DNA reads TGTGCCAGCAGTCGCCGAGGCAGCGGGAGTGGGTACGAGCAGTACTTC.

This sequence joins TRBV5-1 and TRBJ2-5; no clear D. Deletions cut 1 base from V and 0 bases from J, with 7 bases between. The CDR3 consists of 14 residues. CDR1 is SGHRS and CDR2 is YFSETQ in the germline V gene. CDR3 in amino acids: CASSLPRNQETQYF. The CDR3 coding sequence is TGCGCCAGCAGCTTGCCACGGAACCAAGAGACCCAGTACTTC.

V usage is TRBV10-3 and J usage is TRBJ2-3; TRBD2 matches 9 bases. V dropped 0 bases and J dropped 0; count of bases not matched to a gene: 4. This CDR3 has 17 amino acids. The germline gives CDR1 ENHRY, CDR2 SYGVKD. This CDR3 is CAISESASGVSTDTQYF. CDR3 coding DNA: TGTGCCATCAGTGAGTCCGCTAGCGGGGTGAGCACAGATACGCAGTATTTT.

The chain recombines TRBV27 with TRBJ1-2, with D possibly being TRBD1 (5 bases). CDR1 MNHEY and CDR2 SMNVEV come from the germline V gene (reference sequence). V was cut by 3 bases and J by 7 bases, with 9 bases left in between. CDR3 size: 12 residues. The CDR3, as DNA: TGTGCCAGCAGTTTGGCGGGACTTGGCTACACCTTC. Residues: CASSLAGLGYTF.

The chain combines TRBV27 with TRBJ2-1, with TRBD2 matching over 8 bases. Germline V lookup: CDR1 MNHEY, CDR2 SMNVEV (reference sequence). The CDR3 is made up of 16 amino acids. J lost 1 base, V lost 7 bases, and 9 bases had no gene match. CDR3 sequence: CASTRGGRISYNEQFF. CDR3 DNA: TGTGCCAGCACCCGTGGCGGGAGGATTTCCTACAATGAGCAGTTCTTC.

In its sample, this clone was seen a few times. The V call is TRBV4-1, the J call TRBJ1-1; unclear D gene. Trimming took 0 bases from V and 11 from J, leaving 16 bases between them. Germline V gene lookup returns CDR1 MGHRA and CDR2 YSYEKL. This CDR3 region has 14 residues. This chain's CDR3 is CASSQEGRTDWAFF. In DNA, the CDR3 is TGCGCCAGCAGCCAAGAGGGGAGGACCGATTGGGCTTTCTTT.

The chain carries TRBV27 and TRBJ1-2; 8 positions agree with TRBD1. This CDR3 spans 16 amino acids. V lost 0 bases, J lost 7 bases, and 10 bases stayed unmatched. Looked up from germline, CDR1 is MNHEY and CDR2 is SMNVEV (reference sequence). The CDR3 spells CASSLSPGTGRPGYTF. The CDR3 nucleotides read TGTGCCAGCAGTTTATCCCCCGGGACAGGCCGACCTGGCTACACCTTC.

This clone has a single count. This chain connects TRBV28 to TRBJ2-1; D gene ambiguous. Between the trimmed V and J ends, which lost 5 bases and 5 bases, there was a span of 22 bases. The V gene's germline CDR1 is MDHEN and CDR2 SYDVKM. The CDR3 is made up of 17 amino acids. The CDR3 here is CASSDPLATTINNEQFF. DNA for the CDR3: TGTGCCAGCAGTGACCCCTTGGCTACAACTATTAACAATGAGCAGTTCTTC.

The chain combines TRBV11-2 with TRBJ1-3; 7 bases agree with TRBD1. Germline V gene sequence: CDR1 SGHAT, CDR2 FQNNGV. V trimming: 5 bases; J trimming: 0 bases; junction bases outside the gene matches: 16. The CDR3 totals 19 residues. The CDR3 reads CASSPSGTVVPSSGNTIYF. The CDR3 nucleotides are TGTGCCAGCAGCCCGTCCGGGACAGTCGTGCCGAGCTCTGGAAACACCATATATTTT.